Following are 28 T cell receptor beta chains from one sample sequenced in a study of neurological immune-mediated disorders. TCRdb reanalysed the 5' RACE reads using MiXCR and keeps one entry per CDR3 protein. The sample has approximately 60,000 distinct CDR3 sequences; around 4% are singletons. The sequencing sample was made of PBMCs. Receptors originate from a man aged 45 to 65 with multiple sclerosis.

This clonotype was found a few times. One end of the junction fails to match germline, which may point to a read error. The chain carries TRBV6-2 or TRBV6-3 and TRBJ2-4; 12 bases are a match to TRBD2. Germline V gene lookup returns CDR1 MNHEY and CDR2 SVGEGT. CDR3 size: 18 residues. The CDR3 DNA sequence: TGTGCCAGCAGTTATAGGGCTAGCGGGGGGGCAACCAAAAAAATTCAGTACTTC. Protein: CASSYRASGGATKKIQYF.

This clonotype showed up many times. The chain uses TRBV29-1 and TRBJ2-6; D may be TRBD1 (6 bases). Germline CDR1 SQVTM, CDR2 ANQGSEA. Trimming took 2 bases from V and 3 from J, leaving 17 bases between them. The CDR3 runs 17 residues. This chain's CDR3 is CSVELWNRVIGANVLTF. The CDR3 nucleotides are TGCAGCGTTGAATTATGGAACAGGGTAATTGGGGCCAACGTCCTGACTTTC.

This clonotype was detected many times. The J gene is TRBJ1-3, the V gene TRBV5-1; D is unresolved. The CDR3 length is 13 residues. Trimming took off 0 bases at V and 4 bases at J, with 5 bases between the two ends. Germline values: CDR1 SGHRS, CDR2 YFSETQ. DNA for the CDR3: TGCGCCAGCAGCTTGGATTGGGGAAACACCATATATTTT. It codes for CASSLDWGNTIYF.

This clonotype has at least ten counts. V gene TRBV12-3 or TRBV12-4 combines with J gene TRBJ1-2; TRBD1 matches 9 bases. With 5 bases clipped from V and 5 bases from J, the junction kept 9 bases outside the gene matches. The CDR3 consists of 15 residues. In DNA, the CDR3 is TGTGCCAGCAGTGGCCGGGACAGGGTTTTATATGGCTACACCTTC. This translates into CASSGRDRVLYGYTF.

Many counts were recorded for this clonotype. V usage is TRBV3-1 and J usage is TRBJ1-1, with a possible D match to TRBD1 (6 bases). The CDR3 sequence is 12 residues long. Germline V gene lookup returns CDR1 LGHDT and CDR2 YNNKEL (reference sequence). Trimming removed 1 base at V and 11 bases at J, with 11 bases between. CDR3 in amino acids: CASSQVRGGAFF. CDR3 bases: TGTGCCAGCAGCCAAGTAAGAGGGGGGGCTTTCTTT.

This clonotype was recorded many times. V and J are TRBV7-8 and TRBJ2-7; perhaps TRBD2 as D (6 bases). Per germline, CDR1 SGHVS and CDR2 FQNEAQ. Trimming stripped 7 bases from V and 0 bases from J, with 16 bases between. This CDR3 spans 15 amino acids. The CDR3 protein is CASTRGGRSSYEQYF. In DNA form, the CDR3 reads TGTGCCAGCACCCGGGGAGGCCGGAGCTCCTACGAGCAGTACTTC.

This clonotype was observed at least ten times. The chain links TRBV5-1 to TRBJ1-6; a weak D match, TRBD1 (5 bases). Germline V gene data show CDR1 as SGHRS and CDR2 as YFSETQ. This CDR3 is built from 15 residues. V lost 0 bases and J lost 6, with 10 bases in between. DNA for the CDR3: TGCGCCAGCAGCTTGGATGTAGGGACTAATTCACCCCTCCACTTT. Protein sequence: CASSLDVGTNSPLHF. The complete variable domain, with remaining parts taken from reference TRBV5-1 and TRBJ1-6, reads KAGVTQTPRYLIKTRGQQVTLSCSPISGHRSVSWYQQTPGQGLQFLFEYFSETQRNKGNFPGRFSGRQFSNSRSEMNVSTLELGDSALYLCASSLDVGTNSPLHFGNGTRLTVT.

This clonotype appeared many times. V is TRBV6-2 or TRBV6-3 and J is TRBJ2-5; no clear D. The CDR3 totals 11 residues. Germline V gene data show CDR1 as MNHEY and CDR2 as SVGEGT. V was clipped by 3 bases and J by 5 bases, with 4 bases between them. The CDR3: CASSYRETQYF. DNA of the CDR3: TGTGCCAGCAGTTATCGGGAGACCCAGTACTTC.

This clonotype was detected many times. The chain recombines TRBV7-2 with TRBJ2-1, with D hard to call. This CDR3 has 13 amino acids. Germline CDR1 SGHTA, CDR2 FQGNSA. Trimming left V 0 bases short and J 7 bases short, with 7 bases between. CDR3 protein: CASSLARDNEQFF. CDR3 coding DNA: TGTGCCAGCAGCTTAGCGCGAGATAATGAGCAGTTCTTC.

There are many counts of this clonotype. DNA for the CDR3: TGCAGCGTTGAAGTCACTTCGGGGGGCTACACCTTC. The encoded protein is CSVEVTSGGYTF. The chain recombines TRBV29-1 with TRBJ1-2; D uncertain. The CDR3 runs 12 residues. The ends were cut back, 1 base at V and 8 bases at J, with 11 bases in the middle. CDR1 is SQVTM, CDR2 ANQGSEA, per germline. The whole variable domain, remainder taken from reference TRBV29-1 and TRBJ1-2, is SAVISQKPSRDICQRGTSLTIQCQVDSQVTMMFWYRQQPGQSLTLIATANQGSEATYESGFVIDKFPISRPNLTFSTLTVSNMSPEDSSIYLCSVEVTSGGYTFGSGTRLTVV.

There are many counts of this clonotype. The chain links TRBV20-1 to TRBJ1-3, with D maybe TRBD1 (5 bases). The V and J ends lost 5 bases and 6 bases respectively, with 20 bases between them. Germline V gene data show CDR1 as DFQATT and CDR2 as SNEGSKA (reference sequence). The CDR3 consists of 15 residues. CDR3 coding DNA: TGCAGTGCTGGACTTAGGGGCCCGGCAACAAACACCATATATTTT. This codes for CSAGLRGPATNTIYF.

In this sample, this clonotype turned up many times. This chain connects TRBV12-3 or TRBV12-4 to TRBJ2-3; D ambiguous. V dropped 6 bases and J dropped 2 bases, with 18 bases sitting between them. This CDR3 contains 16 residues. Here the CDR3 reads CASSPQRRENTDTQYF. The DNA for the CDR3 is TGTGCCAGCAGCCCCCAGCGCAGAGAAAACACAGATACGCAGTATTTT.

This clonotype showed up many times. The J gene is TRBJ2-1, the V gene TRBV20-1; no reliable D call. The germline V gene encodes CDR1 DFQATT and CDR2 SNEGSKA (reference sequence). V gave up 3 bases and J gave up 0 bases, with 12 bases separating them. This CDR3 has 15 amino acids. The CDR3 region is CSARPTDRSYNEQFF. The CDR3 coding sequence is TGCAGTGCTAGGCCCACGGACCGCTCCTACAATGAGCAGTTCTTC.

Many counts were recorded for this clonotype. The chain couples TRBV6-5 to TRBJ1-2; D is perhaps TRBD1 (6 bases). There are 14 residues in the CDR3. V was pared by 0 bases and J by 4 bases, with 9 bases between. Germline assignment: CDR1 MNHEY and CDR2 SVGAGI. The chain's CDR3 is CASSYSQGSYGYTF. The CDR3 coding sequence is TGTGCCAGCAGTTACTCCCAGGGGTCCTATGGCTACACCTTC.

This clonotype was seen many times. This chain uses TRBV5-1 with TRBJ2-1, with D hard to call. Trimming shortened V by 0 bases and J by 5 bases, and 6 bases separated the two germline ends. This CDR3 comprises 13 residues. CDR1 is SGHRS and CDR2 is YFSETQ in the germline V gene. Written as DNA, the CDR3 is TGCGCCAGCAGCTTGGCCGCGGACAATGAGCAGTTCTTC. Its protein is CASSLAADNEQFF.

This clonotype has a count of ten or more. The chain links TRBV5-6 to TRBJ1-6; the match to TRBD1 covers 8 bases. The germline CDR1 and CDR2 sequences are SGHDT and YYEEEE. CDR3 length: 17 residues. V shed 4 bases, J shed 9 bases, and the junction held 15 bases outside the gene matches. DNA of the CDR3: TGTGCCAGCAGCCCAGGACAGGGTAATGGCCATAGTTCACCCCTCCACTTT. Amino acids: CASSPGQGNGHSSPLHF. Complete variable domain (other parts from reference TRBV5-6 and TRBJ1-6): DAGVTQSPTHLIKTRGQQVTLRCSPKSGHDTVSWYQQALGQGPQFIFQYYEEEERQRGNFPDRFSGHQFPNYSSELNVNALLLGDSALYLCASSPGQGNGHSSPLHFGNGTRLTVT.

This clonotype was seen at least ten times. The chain recombines TRBV5-1 with TRBJ2-5; D may be TRBD2 (6 bases). Trimming cost V 5 bases and J 5 bases, with 19 bases left between them. CDR1 SGHRS and CDR2 YFSETQ come from the germline V gene. The CDR3 length is 15 residues. In DNA, the CDR3 is TGCGCCAGCAGTCATCGGGACTCTAAGGTGGAGACCCAGTACTTC. As protein: CASSHRDSKVETQYF. Based on the CDR3 plus reference TRBV5-1 and TRBJ2-5, the full variable domain is KAGVTQTPRYLIKTRGQQVTLSCSPISGHRSVSWYQQTPGQGLQFLFEYFSETQRNKGNFPGRFSGRQFSNSRSEMNVSTLELGDSALYLCASSHRDSKVETQYFGPGTRLLVL.

This clonotype has a count of ten or more. J is TRBJ1-5 and V is TRBV6-2 or TRBV6-3, with D maybe TRBD1 (5 bases). CDR3 length: 13 residues. With 10 bases removed from V and 6 bases from J, the gap between germline ends came to 16 bases. Per germline, CDR1 MNHEY and CDR2 SVGEGT. Written as DNA, the CDR3 is TGTGCCACCAAGGGTCTTGGGGGTCAGCCCCAGCATTTT. Its protein is CATKGLGGQPQHF.

There are many counts of this clonotype. J is TRBJ2-1 and V is TRBV7-8; no clear D. CDR3 size: 11 residues. The V gene's germline CDR1 is SGHVS and CDR2 FQNEAQ. With 0 bases removed from V and 9 bases from J, the gap between germline ends came to 3 bases. The CDR3 DNA sequence: TGTGCCAGCAGCTTAGCCAGTGAGCAGTTCTTC. It codes for CASSLASEQFF.

Concerning this clonotype itself: A much more abundant neighbour one base away suggests this may be a read error. The chain uses TRBV20-1 and TRBJ1-1; D is undetermined. This CDR3 contains 13 residues. CDR1 is DFQATT and CDR2 is SNEGSKA in the germline V gene (reference sequence). With 1 base removed from V and 6 bases from J, the gap between germline ends came to 12 bases. In DNA form, the CDR3 reads TGCAGTGCTAGAGTTAAAAGGGTTTCTGAAGCTTTCTTT. It is translated as CSARVKRVSEAFF.

This chain connects TRBV4-1 to TRBJ2-1; TRBD2 matches 12 bases. Germline-derived CDR1 and CDR2 are MGHRA and YSYEKL. V trimming: 1 base; J trimming: 10 bases; junction bases outside the gene matches: 8. CDR3 length equals 16 residues. This CDR3 reads CASSQALAGGFEEQFF. The DNA of the CDR3 is TGCGCCAGCAGCCAAGCTCTAGCGGGGGGGTTCGAGGAGCAGTTCTTC.

This clonotype was counted only a few times. A junction boundary mismatches the germline segment, possibly from a read error. This rearrangement joins TRBV15 to TRBJ1-6, with D tentatively TRBD1 (5 bases). This CDR3 has 15 amino acids. From germline, CDR1 is LNHNV and CDR2 YYDKDF (reference sequence). In nucleotides, the CDR3 is TGTGCCACCAGCAGAGCAGGGTACGATAATTCACCCCTCAACTTT. Protein: CATSRAGYDNSPLNF.

This clonotype was detected ten times or more. CDR3 DNA sequence: TGCAGTGCTAGAGATCGTAGGGTGGGCGAAAAACTGTTTTTT. This translates into CSARDRRVGEKLFF. The chain employs TRBV20-1 and TRBJ1-4; D remains ambiguous. Germline lookup yields CDR1 DFQATT and CDR2 SNEGSKA (reference sequence). With 0 bases removed from V and 8 bases from J, the gap between germline ends came to 13 bases. CDR3 size: 14 residues.

This clonotype was seen ten or more times. The chain links TRBV20-1 to TRBJ1-1, with D unclear. The CDR3 has 11 amino acids. CDR1 DFQATT and CDR2 SNEGSKA come from the germline V gene (reference sequence). V lost 4 bases, J lost 1 base, and 4 bases lay in between. The CDR3 protein is CSATTNTEAFF. CDR3 DNA: TGCAGTGCTACCACGAACACTGAAGCTTTCTTT.

This clonotype was picked up many times. The chain has TRBV5-1 and TRBJ2-3, with no clear D. V dropped 0 bases and J dropped 2 bases, with 10 bases sitting between them. Per germline, CDR1 SGHRS and CDR2 YFSETQ. The CDR3 length is 15 residues. The chain's CDR3 is CASSLVPQSTDTQYF. DNA of the CDR3: TGCGCCAGCAGCTTGGTTCCTCAATCCACAGATACGCAGTATTTT.

In its sample, this clonotype was seen many times. This chain uses TRBV7-9 with TRBJ2-5; 9 bases match TRBD2. Looked up from germline, CDR1 is SEHNR and CDR2 is FQNEAQ (reference sequence). The CDR3 spans 15 residues. Trimming at V came to 5 bases and at J to 2 bases, leaving 6 bases not matched to a gene. The CDR3 is CASSPSGGTQETQYF. As DNA, the CDR3 is TGTGCCAGCAGCCCAAGCGGGGGGACTCAAGAGACCCAGTACTTC.

This clonotype was counted many times. J is TRBJ2-1 and V is TRBV11-2; TRBD2 matches at 8 bases. Germline lookup yields CDR1 SGHAT and CDR2 FQNNGV. V was pared by 6 bases and J by 4 bases, with 8 bases of the junction left unmatched. The CDR3 contains 15 residues. The CDR3 nucleotides read TGTGCCAGCAGGAAATACGGGGGGGCATACAATGAGCAGTTCTTC. Amino acids: CASRKYGGAYNEQFF.

The sample holds a few counts of this clonotype. The gene calls are TRBV10-1 and TRBJ1-2; a weak D match, TRBD1 (5 bases). CDR1 is WNHNN and CDR2 is SYGVQD in the germline V gene (reference sequence). V was clipped by 0 bases and J by 8 bases, with 13 bases between them. The CDR3 runs 14 residues. The CDR3 protein is CASSESPGRGGYTF. Written as DNA, the CDR3 is TGCGCCAGCAGTGAGTCGCCGGGACGTGGAGGCTACACCTTC.